Each of the 14 T cell receptor beta chains below was sequenced from the same sample in a study of T cell changes during pregnancy in multiple sclerosis (dated by TCRdb to the late 2010s). Receptor amplification or capture employed the immunoSEQ multiplex PCR assay. This immuneACCESS table, as held by TCRdb, lists in-frame sequences with V and J called but not all clones. Of the missing ones, under half trace to an unresolved V gene in checked studies; the others have no known cause. The sample yields tens of thousands of clones; approximately 85% were counted once. The top ten hold over 1.5% of the sample. The sequenced sample was peripheral blood, obtained in the first trimester of pregnancy. The source of these receptors is a female donor with multiple sclerosis, enrolled in a pregnancy study.

The chain joins TRBV21-1 to TRBJ1-1; TRBD1, as called in the table, went unchecked against the DNA. TRBV21-1 is given as a pseudogene. The CDR3 is 15 residues long. The CDR3 reads CARETGGSMNTEAFF. Here the CDR3 DNA reads TGTGCCAGGGAAACAGGGGGCTCCATGAACACTGAAGCTTTCTTT.

This clone was detected only once. V usage is TRBV9 and J usage is TRBJ2-5; D may be TRBD2 (6 bases). The CDR3 contains 14 residues. Germline CDR1 and CDR2: SGDLS and YYNGEE. V was shortened by 0 bases and J by 2 bases, with 8 bases between the two germline ends. CDR3 residues: CASSVGGLQETQYF. CDR3 nucleotide sequence: TGTGCCAGCAGCGTAGGGGGACTGCAAGAGACCCAGTACTTC. The variable domain in full, completed from reference TRBV9 and TRBJ2-5, reads DSGVTQTPKHLITATGQRVTLRCSPRSGDLSVYWYQQSLDQGLQFLIQYYNGEERAKGNILERFSAQQFPDLHSELNLSSLELGDSALYFCASSVGGLQETQYFGPGTRLLVL.

The gene calls are TRBV12-5 and TRBJ2-5; 7 positions match TRBD1. The germline V gene has CDR1 LGHNT and CDR2 FRNRAP. The CDR3 sequence is 15 residues long. Losses at the gene ends were 4 bases for V and 2 bases for J; bases not matched to a gene: 7. CDR3 in DNA: TGTGCTAGTGGTTCCGGGGACAGTCCTCAAGAGACCCAGTACTTC. Its translation is CASGSGDSPQETQYF. Supplemented by reference TRBV12-5 and TRBJ2-5, the full variable domain reads DARVTQTPRHKVTEMGQEVTMRCQPILGHNTVFWYRQTMMQGLELLAYFRNRAPLDDSGMPKDRFSAEMPDATLATLKIQPSEPRDSAVYFCASGSGDSPQETQYFGPGTRLLVL.

This clone is a singleton in its sample. The gene calls are TRBV5-4 and TRBJ2-3; D possibly corresponds to TRBD2 (6 bases). The CDR3 runs 13 residues. Germline CDR1 and CDR2: SGHNT and YYREEE (reference sequence). V lost 4 bases to trimming and J lost 5 bases, with 11 bases between them. The chain's CDR3 is CASSRGIGDTQYF. DNA of the CDR3: TGTGCCAGCAGCCGGGGGATAGGAGATACGCAGTATTTT.

CDR3 in amino acids: CACSGGQPQHF. The CDR3, as DNA: TGTGCCTGCTCCGGGGGTCAGCCCCAGCATTTT. The chain combines TRBV6-6 with TRBJ1-5; maybe TRBD1 (5 bases). Germline V CDR1 and CDR2: MNHNY, SVGAGI (reference sequence). There are 11 residues in the CDR3. The V end was cut by 11 bases, the J end by 6 bases, with 11 bases between.

V is TRBV14 and J is TRBJ1-1; 9 positions match TRBD1. The CDR3 length is 17 residues. Germline V lookup: CDR1 SGHDN, CDR2 FVKESK. The V gene end was trimmed by 1 base and the J gene end by 0 bases; junction bases not matched to a gene: 6. This CDR3 is CASSQVHRGLLNTEAFF. The DNA for the CDR3 is TGTGCCAGCAGCCAAGTTCACAGGGGGCTTCTGAACACTGAAGCTTTCTTT. Full variable domain (rest looked up from reference TRBV14 and TRBJ1-1): EAGVTQFPSHSVIEKGQTVTLRCDPISGHDNLYWYRRVMGKEIKFLLHFVKESKQDESGMPNNRFLAERTGGTYSTLKVQPAELEDSGVYFCASSQVHRGLLNTEAFFGQGTRLTVV.

The CDR3 bases are TGTGCCAGCAGCTTAAGGCACAGGGTACGTGGAAACACCATATATTTT. Protein: CASSLRHRVRGNTIYF. The J gene is TRBJ1-3, the V gene TRBV7-3; D is perhaps TRBD1 (6 bases). Trimming stripped 1 base from V and 3 bases from J, with 13 bases between. This CDR3 has 16 amino acids. CDR1 and CDR2 (germline): SGHTA, FQGTGA.

This chain connects TRBV2 to TRBJ2-7; TRBD1 matches 8 bases. J was trimmed by 2 bases and V by 6 bases; bases with no gene match: 0. The CDR3 sequence is 12 residues long. Germline assignment: CDR1 SNHLY and CDR2 FYNNEI. The CDR3 DNA reads as TGTGCCAGCAGACAGGGGGCCTACGAGCAGTACTTC. It codes for CASRQGAYEQYF.

The rearrangement joins TRBV28 to TRBJ2-7, with TRBD1 as a possible D gene (5 bases). V was clipped by 6 bases and J by 4 bases, with 10 bases between them. The CDR3 contains 12 residues. The germline V gene encodes CDR1 MDHEN and CDR2 SYDVKM. DNA of the CDR3: TGTGCCAGCAGGGCCCAGGGTTACGAGCAGTACTTC. Its translation: CASRAQGYEQYF. Variable domain in full (rest from reference TRBV28 and TRBJ2-7): DVKVTQSSRYLVKRTGEKVFLECVQDMDHENMFWYRQDPGLGLRLIYFSYDVKMKEKGDIPEGYSVSREKKERFSLILESASTNQTSMYLCASRAQGYEQYFGPGTRLTVT.

The gene calls are TRBV6-6 and TRBJ2-7, with D possibly being TRBD2 (6 bases). Germline V CDR1 and CDR2: MNHNY, SVGAGI (reference sequence). The ends were cut back, 8 bases at V and 0 bases at J, with 17 bases in the middle. CDR3 length: 15 residues. CDR3 amino acids: CASRAPGTGSYEQYF. The CDR3 nucleotides read TGTGCCAGCCGCGCACCCGGGACTGGCTCCTACGAGCAGTACTTC.

The genes are TRBV5-1 and TRBJ2-1; 9 nucleotides align to TRBD2. Germline trimming cut 1 base from V and 6 bases from J; bases unmatched to any gene: 8. Germline CDR1 SGHRS, CDR2 YFSETQ. The CDR3 consists of 16 residues. The CDR3, as DNA: TGCGCCAGCAGCTTGATCGAGGCTAGCGGGACCAATGAGCAGTTCTTC. As protein: CASSLIEASGTNEQFF.

The chain combines TRBV7-8 with TRBJ1-2, with a possible D match to TRBD1 (6 bases). The CDR3 has 17 amino acids. CDR1 SGHVS and CDR2 FQNEAQ come from the germline V gene. Trimming removed 1 base at V and 2 bases at J, with 17 bases between. The CDR3 bases are TGTGCCAGCAGCTTAGGGGAATTGGGACAACGAAACTATGGCTACACCTTC. This encodes CASSLGELGQRNYGYTF.

J is TRBJ1-2 and V is TRBV30; a possible D gene is TRBD1 (5 bases). Germline assignment: CDR1 GTSNPN and CDR2 SVGIG (reference sequence). V was clipped by 0 bases and J by 8 bases, with 22 bases between them. The CDR3 sequence is 16 residues long. The CDR3 here is CAWSVESRGKGGGYTF. CDR3 sequence (DNA): TGTGCCTGGAGTGTGGAATCCCGGGGGAAGGGCGGGGGCTACACCTTC.

This chain uses TRBV6-6 with TRBJ1-3, with TRBD1 identical over 8 bases. There are 15 residues in the CDR3. V shed 6 bases, J shed 0 bases, and the junction held 4 bases outside the gene matches. Germline values: CDR1 MNHNY, CDR2 SVGAGI (reference sequence). CDR3 in DNA: TGTGCCAGCAGGCGGCAGGGGGCCTCTGGAAACACCATATATTTT. Translated, it gives CASRRQGASGNTIYF.